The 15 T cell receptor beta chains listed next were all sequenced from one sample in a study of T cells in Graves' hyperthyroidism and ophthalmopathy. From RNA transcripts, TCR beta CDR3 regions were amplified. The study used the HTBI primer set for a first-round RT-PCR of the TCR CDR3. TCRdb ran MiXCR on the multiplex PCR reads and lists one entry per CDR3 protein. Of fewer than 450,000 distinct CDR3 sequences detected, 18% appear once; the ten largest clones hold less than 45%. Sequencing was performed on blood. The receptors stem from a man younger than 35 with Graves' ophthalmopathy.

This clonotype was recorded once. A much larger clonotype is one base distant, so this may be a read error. The CDR3 DNA follows: TGTGCCAGCAGTGACTCAGGACGAAGGGGGGAAGCTTTCTTT. As protein: CASSDSGRRGEAFF. The chain joins TRBV27 to TRBJ1-1; D might be TRBD1 (6 bases). Trimming took 5 bases from V and 8 from J, leaving 18 bases between them. This CDR3 is 14 amino acids long. Germline V CDR1 and CDR2: MNHEY, SMNVEV (reference sequence).

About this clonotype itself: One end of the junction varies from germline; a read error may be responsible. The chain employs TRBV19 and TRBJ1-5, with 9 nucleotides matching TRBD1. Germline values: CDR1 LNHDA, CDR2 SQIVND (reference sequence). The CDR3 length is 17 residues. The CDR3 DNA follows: TGTGCCAGTAGTACTGGACAGGGGTGGAATAGCAATCGGCCCCAGCATTTT. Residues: CASSTGQGWNSNRPQHF. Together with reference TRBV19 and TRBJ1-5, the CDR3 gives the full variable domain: DGGITQSPKYLFRKEGQNVTLSCEQNLNHDAMYWYRQDPGQGLRLIYYSQIVNDFQKGDIAEGYSVSREKKESFPLTVTSAQKNPTAFYLCASSTGQGWNSNRPQHFGDGTRLSIL.

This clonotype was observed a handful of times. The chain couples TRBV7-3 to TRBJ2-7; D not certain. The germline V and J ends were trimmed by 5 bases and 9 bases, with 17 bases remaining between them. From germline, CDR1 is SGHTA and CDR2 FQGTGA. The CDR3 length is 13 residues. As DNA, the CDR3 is TGTGCCAGCAGCCCCTCTGGGCTCACGGGGCAGTACTTC. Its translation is CASSPSGLTGQYF.

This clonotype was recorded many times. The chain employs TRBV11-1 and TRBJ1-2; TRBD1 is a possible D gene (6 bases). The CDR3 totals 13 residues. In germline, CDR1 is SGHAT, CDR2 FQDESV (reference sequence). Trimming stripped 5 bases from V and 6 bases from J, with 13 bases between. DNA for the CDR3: TGTGCCAGCAGCGACGACAGGAGCCATGGCTACACCTTC. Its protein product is CASSDDRSHGYTF.

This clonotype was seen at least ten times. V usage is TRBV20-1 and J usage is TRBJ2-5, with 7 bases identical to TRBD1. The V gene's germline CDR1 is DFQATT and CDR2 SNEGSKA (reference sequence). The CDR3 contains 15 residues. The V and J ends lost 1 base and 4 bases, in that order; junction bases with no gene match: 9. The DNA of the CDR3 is TGCAGTGCTAGAGGAGGTGAGGGACAGTCAGAGACCCAGTACTTC. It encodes CSARGGEGQSETQYF.

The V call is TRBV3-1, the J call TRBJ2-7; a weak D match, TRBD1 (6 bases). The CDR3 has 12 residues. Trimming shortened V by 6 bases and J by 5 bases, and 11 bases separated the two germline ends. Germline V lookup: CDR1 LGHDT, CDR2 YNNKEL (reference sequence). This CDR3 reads CASRNRDNEQYF. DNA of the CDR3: TGTGCCAGCAGAAACAGGGATAACGAGCAGTACTTC.

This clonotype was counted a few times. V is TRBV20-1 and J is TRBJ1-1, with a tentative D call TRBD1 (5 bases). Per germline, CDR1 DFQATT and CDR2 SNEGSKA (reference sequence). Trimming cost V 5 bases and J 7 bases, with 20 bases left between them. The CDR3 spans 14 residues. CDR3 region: CSAGGGPLGGEAFF. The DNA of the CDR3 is TGCAGTGCTGGGGGGGGTCCGCTGGGGGGTGAAGCTTTCTTT.

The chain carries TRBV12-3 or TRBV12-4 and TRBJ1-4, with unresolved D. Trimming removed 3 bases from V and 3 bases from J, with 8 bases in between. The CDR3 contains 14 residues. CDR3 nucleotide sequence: TGTGCCAGCAGTTTGGTCGGCTCTAATGAAAAACTGTTTTTT. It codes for CASSLVGSNEKLFF.

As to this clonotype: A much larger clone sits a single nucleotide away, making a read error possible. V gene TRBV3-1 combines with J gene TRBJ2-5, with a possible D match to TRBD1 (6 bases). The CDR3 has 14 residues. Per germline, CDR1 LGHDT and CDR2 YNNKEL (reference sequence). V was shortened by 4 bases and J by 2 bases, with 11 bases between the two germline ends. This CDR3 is CASSRSQGQETQYF. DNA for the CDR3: TGTGCCAGCAGCCGGTCACAGGGTCAAGAGACCCAGTACTTC.

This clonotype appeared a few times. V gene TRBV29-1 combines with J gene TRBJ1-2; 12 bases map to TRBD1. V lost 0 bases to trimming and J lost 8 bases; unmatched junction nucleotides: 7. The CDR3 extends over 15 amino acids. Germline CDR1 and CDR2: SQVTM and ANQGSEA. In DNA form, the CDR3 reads TGCAGCGTTGAAGATCTGGGACAGGGGGCGTGGGGCTACACCTTC. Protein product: CSVEDLGQGAWGYTF.

CDR3 DNA sequence: TGTGCCAGCAGCGTGACTAGCGGGGGGGCAGATACGCAGTATTTT. Translated: CASSVTSGGADTQYF. V is TRBV9 and J is TRBJ2-3, with 14 bases fitting TRBD2. This CDR3 has 15 residues. V lost 2 bases to trimming and J lost 4 bases; unmatched junction nucleotides: 0. Germline V gives CDR1 SGDLS, CDR2 YYNGEE. Looking up the rest from reference TRBV9 and TRBJ2-3 gives the full variable domain: DSGVTQTPKHLITATGQRVTLRCSPRSGDLSVYWYQQSLDQGLQFLIQYYNGEERAKGNILERFSAQQFPDLHSELNLSSLELGDSALYFCASSVTSGGADTQYFGPGTRLTVL.

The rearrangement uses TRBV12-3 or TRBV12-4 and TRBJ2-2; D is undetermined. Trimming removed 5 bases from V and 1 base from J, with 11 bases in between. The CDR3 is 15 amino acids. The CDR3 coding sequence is TGTGCCAGCAGTCCCTCTGGCCGGAACACCGGGGAGCTGTTTTTT. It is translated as CASSPSGRNTGELFF.

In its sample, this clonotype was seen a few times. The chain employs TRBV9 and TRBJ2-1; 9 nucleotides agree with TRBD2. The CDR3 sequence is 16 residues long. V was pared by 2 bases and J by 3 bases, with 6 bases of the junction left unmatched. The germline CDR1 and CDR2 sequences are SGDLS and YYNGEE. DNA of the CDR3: TGTGCCAGCAGCGTCCTTAGCGGGGGCCGCTACAATGAGCAGTTCTTC. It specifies CASSVLSGGRYNEQFF. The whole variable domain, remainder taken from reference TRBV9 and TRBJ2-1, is DSGVTQTPKHLITATGQRVTLRCSPRSGDLSVYWYQQSLDQGLQFLIQYYNGEERAKGNILERFSAQQFPDLHSELNLSSLELGDSALYFCASSVLSGGRYNEQFFGPGTRLTVL.

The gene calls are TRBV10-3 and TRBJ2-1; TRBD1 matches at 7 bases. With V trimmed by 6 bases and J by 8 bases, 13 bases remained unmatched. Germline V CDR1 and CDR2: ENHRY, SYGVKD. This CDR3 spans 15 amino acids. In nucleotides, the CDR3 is TGTGCCATCAGACGGGACAGTCGTTTTGTCGATGAGCAGTTCTTC. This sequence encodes CAIRRDSRFVDEQFF.

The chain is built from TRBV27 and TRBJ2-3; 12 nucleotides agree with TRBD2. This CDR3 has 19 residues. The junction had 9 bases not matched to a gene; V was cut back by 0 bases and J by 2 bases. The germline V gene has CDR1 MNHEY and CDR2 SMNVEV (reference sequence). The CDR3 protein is CASSLSLPSGGAFTDTQYF. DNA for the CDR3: TGTGCCAGCAGTTTATCCCTCCCTAGCGGGGGGGCATTCACAGATACGCAGTATTTT.